Below, 14 T cell receptor beta chains from the same sample are listed, as sequenced in a study of human T cells and chemical hapten exposure. MiXCR, run by TCRdb on the RACE reads, gives a single entry per CDR3 protein. Among more than 150,000 distinct CDR3 sequences listed, about 15% were seen once. Time point of the sample: patch test 1, 2 weeks after DPC sensitization. Treatment given: therapeutic diphenylcyclopropenone sensitization with weekly scalp DPC. The starting material was whole blood, obtained in connection with sensitization to the hapten diphenylcyclopropenone (DPC). The receptors come from a woman in her 30s with alopecia areata. Some clones in this sample may be carry-over from other donors' samples.

This clonotype was seen a few times. The chain uses TRBV19 and TRBJ2-7; 9 bases map to TRBD1. In germline, CDR1 is LNHDA, CDR2 SQIVND (reference sequence). Germline trimming cut 5 bases from V and 5 bases from J; bases unmatched to any gene: 7. This CDR3 region has 14 residues. The CDR3 DNA follows: TGTGCCAGTAGTGCGGGACAGGGATTCAACGAGCAGTACTTC. This gives the protein CASSAGQGFNEQYF.

This clonotype occurred a few times. This chain uses TRBV5-1 with TRBJ1-4, with 9 bases lining up with TRBD1. The J segment lost 7 bases and the V segment lost 3 bases, leaving 7 bases of the junction unmatched. The CDR3 is made up of 15 amino acids. The V gene's germline CDR1 is SGHRS and CDR2 YFSETQ. The CDR3 coding sequence is TGCGCCAGCAGCTACTCGACAGGGGGTATTGAAAAACTGTTTTTT. Its protein is CASSYSTGGIEKLFF.

The J gene is TRBJ2-1, the V gene TRBV6-2 or TRBV6-3; TRBD2 aligns across 8 bases. J gave up 0 bases and V 6 bases, and 7 bases lay outside the gene matches. Germline CDR1 and CDR2: MNHEY and SVGEGT. The CDR3 has 16 amino acids. Here the CDR3 reads CASRTGLAGSYNEQFF. In nucleotides, the CDR3 is TGTGCCAGCAGAACCGGGCTAGCGGGCTCCTACAATGAGCAGTTCTTC.

This clonotype was observed a handful of times. The chain joins TRBV28 to TRBJ1-2, with D unclear. Per germline, CDR1 MDHEN and CDR2 SYDVKM. V was trimmed by 5 bases and J by 8 bases, leaving 12 bases between them. This CDR3 is built from 12 residues. This chain's CDR3 is CASSLLQSGYTF. In nucleotides, the CDR3 is TGTGCCAGCAGTCTGTTACAGTCGGGCTACACCTTC.

This clonotype was counted a few times. This chain links TRBV6-1 with TRBJ2-2; D not resolved. The V gene's germline CDR1 is MNHNS and CDR2 SASEGT. The CDR3 runs to 14 residues. V dropped 7 bases and J dropped 0 bases, with 9 bases sitting between them. The CDR3 is CASTRTPNTGELFF. DNA of the CDR3: TGTGCCAGCACCCGTACACCGAACACCGGGGAGCTGTTTTTT.

This clonotype has more than one count but fewer than ten. The J gene is TRBJ1-5, the V gene TRBV5-4, with D uncertain. Per germline, CDR1 SGHNT and CDR2 YYREEE (reference sequence). The V gene lost 3 bases and the J gene lost 0 bases, with 19 bases spanning the gap. This CDR3 spans 18 amino acids. The CDR3 region has the DNA TGTGCCAGCAGCTCCGGGGATGTAAGTCCTTATAGCAATCAGCCCCAGCATTTT. As protein: CASSSGDVSPYSNQPQHF.

This clonotype was found many times. The gene calls are TRBV3-1 and TRBJ2-7; a weak D match, TRBD2 (6 bases). V was trimmed by 2 bases and J by 2 bases, leaving 22 bases between them. The V gene's germline CDR1 is LGHDT and CDR2 YNNKEL (reference sequence). The CDR3 extends over 18 amino acids. The CDR3 reads CASSQTMPNAGSTYEQYF. The CDR3 DNA reads TGTGCCAGCAGCCAAACCATGCCCAATGCGGGGTCGACCTACGAGCAGTACTTC.

V and J are TRBV9 and TRBJ2-5; 13 bases match TRBD2. Trimming at V came to 3 bases and at J to 3 bases, leaving 5 bases not matched to a gene. Germline V gene lookup returns CDR1 SGDLS and CDR2 YYNGEE. CDR3 length: 16 residues. CDR3 in DNA: TGTGCCAGCAGCGCGGAAGGACTAGCGGGGGAAGAGACCCAGTACTTC. It codes for CASSAEGLAGEETQYF.

This clonotype was seen a handful of times. The V and J genes are TRBV29-1 and TRBJ2-5; 10 positions match TRBD1. Trimming cost V 4 bases and J 4 bases; bases outside gene matches: 0. The length of the CDR3 is 12 residues. The V gene's germline CDR1 is SQVTM and CDR2 ANQGSEA. The CDR3 DNA follows: TGCAGCGTTGGGGACAGGGGAGAGACCCAGTACTTC. This translates into CSVGDRGETQYF.

This clonotype has ten or more counts. The rearrangement uses TRBV4-3 and TRBJ2-2, with 9 bases that match TRBD1. The CDR3 extends over 16 amino acids. Losses at the gene ends were 0 bases for V and 5 bases for J; bases not matched to a gene: 4. CDR1 is LGHNA, CDR2 YSLEER, per germline. This CDR3 is CASSQDTGGLTGELFF. CDR3 bases: TGCGCCAGCAGCCAAGACACAGGGGGCCTGACCGGGGAGCTGTTTTTT.

This clonotype was observed many times. This chain uses TRBV12-3 or TRBV12-4 with TRBJ2-1; D is unresolved. V lost 1 base to trimming and J lost 4 bases, with 14 bases between them. The CDR3 has 16 residues. The CDR3: CASSLGSPNQYNEQFF. CDR3 DNA: TGTGCCAGCAGTTTAGGGAGTCCAAACCAATACAATGAGCAGTTCTTC.

CDR3 in amino acids: CASIRNPGYGYTF. CDR3 DNA: TGTGCCAGTATCAGGAACCCGGGCTATGGCTACACCTTC. V gene TRBV19 combines with J gene TRBJ1-2, with D uncertain. The CDR3 length is 13 residues. V was shortened by 7 bases and J by 4 bases, with 13 bases between the two germline ends. CDR1 and CDR2 (germline): LNHDA, SQIVND (reference sequence).

The genes are TRBV12-3 or TRBV12-4 and TRBJ2-1; D is ambiguous. Trimming shortened V by 8 bases and J by 15 bases, and 17 bases separated the two germline ends. CDR3 length: 11 residues. The CDR3 sequence: CASALTAGMFF. CDR3 DNA sequence: TGTGCCAGCGCATTAACGGCAGGCATGTTCTTC.

This clonotype was seen many times. This chain uses TRBV4-1 with TRBJ1-4, with D unclear. Between the trimmed V and J ends, which lost 0 bases and 3 bases, there was a span of 5 bases. The CDR3 contains 14 residues. The germline CDR1 and CDR2 sequences are MGHRA and YSYEKL. CDR3: CASSQDQANEKLFF. For the CDR3, the DNA is TGCGCCAGCAGCCAAGATCAGGCTAATGAAAAACTGTTTTTT.